This TCR beta chain was found in a study of post-analysis software for immune sequencing data. Overall study context: There were relapsing-remitting, secondary progressive and progressive-relapsing multiple sclerosis among the disease courses included. Study-level points and caveats: Relative to controls, patients had five TRBV segments at higher frequency, with TRBV5-6, TRBV5-1 and TRBV20-1 among these.

Trimming cost V 5 bases and J 7 bases; bases outside gene matches: 22. The CDR3 is 18 amino acids. Germline V CDR1 and CDR2: SEHNR, FQNEAQ (reference sequence). Every TCR beta cDNA library bore unique molecular identifiers. Researchers reported 550,000 or so cDNA molecules coming from around 1 to 10 million T cells. From the PCR reads, TCRdb called clonotypes with MiXCR, one entry per CDR3 protein. Here the sample spans hundreds of thousands of distinct CDR3 sequences, roughly 27% being singletons. This clonotype was picked up a small number of times. Its specificity is not known. This TCR was recovered from a girl aged 10-17 years with multiple sclerosis. This chain connects TRBV7-9 to TRBJ2-5; 7 bases map to TRBD1. The sample comprised blood. The CDR3 here is CASSAGGSTKTPPGTQYF. CDR3 bases: TGTGCCAGCAGCGCAGGGGGATCGACAAAGACCCCGCCGGGGACCCAGTACTTC.